Presented here are 4 T cell receptor beta chains from one specimen sequenced in a study of regulatory T cells in long-lasting Graves disease. Time point reported: newly diagnosed GD, antithyroid drugs for less than 3 months. Extracted PBMC RNA gave rise to the TCR library. TCR beta libraries were built with iRepertoire HTBI primers and Arm-PCR of CDR3 regions. From the multiplex PCR reads, TCRdb called clonotypes with MiXCR, one entry per CDR3 protein. The sample includes 400,000 to 550,000 distinct CDR3 sequences, about 16% of them seen just once. The sample was also reused in another study, on T cells in Graves' hyperthyroidism and ophthalmopathy.

The specimen was peripheral blood mononuclear cells (PBMCs), collected at new diagnosis, from a patient treated with antithyroid drugs. The receptors were sampled from a woman younger than 45 with Graves disease.

In its sample, this clonotype was seen many times. The chain employs TRBV9 and TRBJ2-3, with D maybe TRBD1 (5 bases). The CDR3 contains 12 residues. V was trimmed by 2 bases and J by 5 bases, leaving 6 bases between them. Germline V gene sequence: CDR1 SGDLS, CDR2 YYNGEE. CDR3: CASSVTEDTQYF. CDR3 coding DNA: TGTGCCAGCAGCGTGACAGAAGATACGCAGTATTTT.

The CDR3 DNA reads as TGTGCCAGCAGCTCCCCCGGGACGGGGACAGATACGCAGTATTTT. Protein sequence: CASSSPGTGTDTQYF. The J gene is TRBJ2-3, the V gene TRBV7-2; D is tentatively TRBD1 or TRBD2 (5 bases each). V lost 4 bases and J 3 bases, leaving 14 bases between the germline ends. Germline CDR1 and CDR2: SGHTA and FQGNSA. This CDR3 has 15 amino acids.

The chain uses TRBV27 and TRBJ2-2; 9 nucleotides agree with TRBD2. Germline-derived CDR1 and CDR2 are MNHEY and SMNVEV (reference sequence). V was clipped by 7 bases and J by 6 bases; unmatched bases: 9. The length of the CDR3 is 15 residues. CDR3 protein: CASKLSGSAAGELFF. In DNA, the CDR3 is TGTGCCAGCAAACTTAGCGGGAGTGCGGCCGGGGAGCTGTTTTTT.

This clonotype was detected ten times or more. The rearrangement uses TRBV28 and TRBJ2-1; TRBD2 is a possible D gene (6 bases). Trimming cost V 2 bases and J 5 bases, with 13 bases left between them. CDR3 length: 15 residues. CDR1 is MDHEN, CDR2 SYDVKM, per germline. The DNA for the CDR3 is TGTGCCAGCAGTTTACCTAGCGTGGAGGACAATGAGCAGTTCTTC. This sequence encodes CASSLPSVEDNEQFF.